These 6 T cell receptor beta chains originate from one sample sequenced in a study of post-analysis software for immune sequencing data. Unique molecular identifiers featured in each of the TCR beta cDNA libraries. TCRdb reanalysed the PCR reads using MiXCR and keeps one entry per CDR3 protein. This table has around 250,000 distinct CDR3 sequences, 36% appearing once. Study-wide points: Included in a set of about 5 TRBV segments more frequent in patients than controls were TRBV5-6, TRBV5-1 and TRBV20-1.

Their antigen targets remain unknown. The sample comprised blood. The receptors shown here come from a girl aged 10 to 17 with multiple sclerosis.

This clonotype appeared a few times. The chain links TRBV6-2 or TRBV6-3 to TRBJ1-1, with TRBD1 as a possible D gene (5 bases). Trimming stripped 5 bases from V and 3 bases from J, with 10 bases between. Germline V gives CDR1 MNHEY, CDR2 SVGEGT. This CDR3 is built from 13 residues. CDR3 nucleotides: TGTGCCAGCAGTGACCAGGGTCACACTGAAGCTTTCTTT. Translation gives CASSDQGHTEAFF.

The V and J genes are TRBV27 and TRBJ1-6; D unclear. Germline CDR1 is MNHEY and CDR2 is SMNVEV (reference sequence). V was shortened by 5 bases and J by 0 bases, with 5 bases between the two germline ends. The length of the CDR3 is 14 residues. CDR3 sequence reads: CASSDASYNSPLHF. The CDR3 bases are TGTGCCAGCAGTGACGCCTCCTATAATTCACCCCTCCACTTT.

The CDR3 DNA is TGCAGCGTGACGGTCAAGACGCAGTATTTT. As protein: CSVTVKTQYF. J is TRBJ2-3 and V is TRBV29-1; D is unclear. This CDR3 spans 10 amino acids. The V gene lost 6 bases and the J gene lost 9 bases, with 10 bases spanning the gap. Germline CDR1 reads SQVTM; CDR2 reads ANQGSEA.

This clonotype was seen more than once but under ten times. The rearrangement uses TRBV28 and TRBJ1-4; D is perhaps TRBD1 (5 bases). This CDR3 region has 14 residues. Trimming took off 7 bases at V and 6 bases at J, with 15 bases between the two ends. Germline-derived CDR1 and CDR2 are MDHEN and SYDVKM. DNA of the CDR3: TGTGCCAGCACTCCTTGGGGGGAGGATGAAAAACTGTTTTTT. Translating it yields CASTPWGEDEKLFF.

The chain joins TRBV29-1 to TRBJ2-5; 9 nucleotides line up with TRBD1. After removal of 7 bases from V and 5 bases from J, the junction contained 11 bases not matched to a gene. CDR3 size: 14 residues. The germline CDR1 and CDR2 sequences are SQVTM and ANQGSEA. CDR3 coding DNA: TGCAGCGGTGCTGATGGGACAGGGTATGAGACCCAGTACTTC. Translated: CSGADGTGYETQYF.

This clonotype was recorded at least ten times. The V gene is TRBV5-5, the J gene TRBJ1-2; possible D gene TRBD1, 5 bases. CDR3 length equals 14 residues. Germline V gene lookup returns CDR1 SGHKS and CDR2 YYEKEE (reference sequence). V was shortened by 0 bases and J by 4 bases, with 10 bases between the two germline ends. The CDR3 sequence: CASSLGRQGYGYTF. The CDR3 coding sequence is TGTGCCAGCAGCTTGGGGCGGCAGGGCTATGGCTACACCTTC. Using reference TRBV5-5 and TRBJ1-2 for the parts outside the CDR3, the full variable domain is DAGVTQSPTHLIKTRGQQVTLRCSPISGHKSVSWYQQVLGQGPQFIFQYYEKEERGRGNFPDRFSARQFPNYSSELNVNALLLGDSALYLCASSLGRQGYGYTFGSGTRLTVV.